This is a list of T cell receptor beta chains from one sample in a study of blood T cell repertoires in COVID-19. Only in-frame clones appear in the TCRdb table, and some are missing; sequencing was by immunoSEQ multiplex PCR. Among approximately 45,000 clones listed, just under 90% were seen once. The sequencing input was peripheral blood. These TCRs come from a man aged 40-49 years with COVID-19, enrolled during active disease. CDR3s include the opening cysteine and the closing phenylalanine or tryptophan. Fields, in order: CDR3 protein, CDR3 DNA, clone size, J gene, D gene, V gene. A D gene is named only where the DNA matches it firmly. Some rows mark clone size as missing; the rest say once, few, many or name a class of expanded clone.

CASNRDSNQPQHF	TGTGCCAGCAACAGGGATAGCAATCAGCCCCAGCATTTT	-	TRBJ1-5	-	TRBV2
CASSLLGHTEAFF	TGTGCCAGCAGCTTACTGGGGCACACTGAAGCTTTCTTT	-	TRBJ1-1	-	TRBV7-2
CASSRGDYEQYF	TGTGCCAGCAGCCGGGGGGACTACGAGCAGTACTTC	few	TRBJ2-7	-	TRBV3-1/TRBV3-2
CASPNGRNSPLHF	TGTGCCAGCCCCAACGGCAGGAATTCACCCCTCCACTTT	-	TRBJ1-6	-	TRBV2
CASSQVGEVETQYF	TGCGCCAGCAGCCAAGTGGGGGAGGTAGAGACCCAGTACTTC	-	TRBJ2-5	-	TRBV4-1
CASNRWADDEKLFF	TGTGCCAGCAACCGTTGGGCCGATGATGAAAAACTGTTTTTT	-	TRBJ1-4	-	TRBV5-5
CASSRRTSGAGADTQYF	TGTGCCAGCAGCCGAAGGACTAGCGGGGCGGGCGCAGATACGCAGTATTTT	-	TRBJ2-3	TRBD2	TRBV5-8
CASSPYPDRVETQYF	TGTGCCAGCAGTCCCTACCCGGACAGGGTAGAGACCCAGTACTTC	once	TRBJ2-5	TRBD1	TRBV6-5
CASSDLPGGPIEQYF	TGTGCCAGCAGTGACCTGCCGGGAGGGCCTATCGAGCAGTACTTC	-	TRBJ2-7	TRBD2	TRBV6-1
CASANRGDYNEQFF	TGTGCCAGCGCAAACAGGGGGGACTACAATGAGCAGTTCTTC	-	TRBJ2-1	TRBD1	TRBV7-9
CASSLGQERAFF	TGCGCCAGCAGCCTGGGACAGGAGCGAGCTTTCTTT	-	TRBJ1-1	TRBD1	TRBV5-1
CASSQDRPPPYEQYF	TGCGCCAGCAGCCAAGACAGGCCTCCCCCCTACGAGCAGTACTTC	-	TRBJ2-7	-	TRBV4-1
CATGDSSYEQYF	TGTGCCACCGGGGACAGCTCCTACGAGCAGTACTTC	-	TRBJ2-7	TRBD1	TRBV10-3
CATSGLAGEDNEQFF	TGTGCCACCTCAGGACTAGCGGGAGAGGATAATGAGCAGTTCTTC	-	TRBJ2-1	TRBD2	TRBV10-3
CASSQVLAGGYEQYF	TGCGCCAGCAGCCAAGTCCTAGCGGGGGGCTACGAGCAGTACTTC	-	TRBJ2-7	TRBD2	TRBV4-1
CASRGRETQYF	TGTGCCAGTAGGGGGAGAGAGACCCAGTACTTC	-	TRBJ2-5	-	TRBV19
CASSLGSGLGAGSLSMGNTQYF	TGTGCCAGCAGCTTAGGATCGGGACTCGGGGCTGGCTCCCTAAGTATGGGAAATACGCAGTATTTT	-	TRBJ2-3	-	TRBV7-8
CASSLDGQDYGYTF	TGTGCCAGCAGCTTAGATGGACAGGACTATGGCTACACCTTC	-	TRBJ1-2	TRBD1	TRBV7-2
CASSEGYYGYTF	TGTGCCAGCAGTGAAGGCTACTATGGCTACACCTTC	-	TRBJ1-2	-	TRBV25-1
CASNNAGAANTEAFF	TGTGCCAGCAATAATGCGGGGGCAGCGAACACTGAAGCTTTCTTT	-	TRBJ1-1	-	TRBV28
CASSAGQVFYGYTF	TGTGCCAGCAGCGCCGGACAGGTGTTCTATGGCTACACCTTC	-	TRBJ1-2	TRBD1	TRBV7-2
CAWIRFNYGYTF	TGTGCCTGGATCCGTTTCAACTATGGCTACACCTTC	-	TRBJ1-2	-	TRBV30
CASSPSGGAYNEQFF	TGTGCCAGTAGTCCCAGCGGGGGGGCGTACAATGAGCAGTTCTTC	-	TRBJ2-1	TRBD2	TRBV19
CSVSLGGATNQPQHF	TGCAGCGTTTCCCTGGGTGGGGCTACCAATCAGCCCCAGCATTTT	-	TRBJ1-5	-	TRBV29-1
CASSQEGSGGANEQFF	TGCGCCAGCAGCCAAGAAGGGAGCGGGGGGGCAAATGAGCAGTTCTTC	-	TRBJ2-1	TRBD2	TRBV4-1
CSVDKLNRGRDTEAFF	TGCAGCGTTGATAAGTTGAATCGGGGTAGGGACACTGAAGCTTTCTTT	-	TRBJ1-1	-	TRBV29-1
CATSDPLMAGATNEQFF	TGTGCCACCAGTGACCCCTTGATGGCGGGAGCTACCAATGAGCAGTTCTTC	few	TRBJ2-1	TRBD2	TRBV24-1